This paragraph reports one TCR beta chain. Its antigen is as yet unknown. V was shortened by 5 bases and J by 4 bases, with 14 bases between the two germline ends. Germline V gives CDR1 SGHTA, CDR2 FQGTGA. The CDR3 is made up of 14 amino acids. The data stem from a study of a mutant IDH1 vaccine in newly diagnosed glioma. In the study overall: Vaccination began 4-6 weeks post radiotherapy alone, or with temozolomide cycles. Before enrollment, the patients had been treated with radiotherapy alone, temozolomide alone, or both together. Most of them had received both. Males made up about 60% and females roughly 38% of treated patients, whose mean age was approximately 41 years.

Time point meaning: week 5, during vaccination. Each vaccine dose was 300 ug of mutant IDH1 20-mer peptide, with topical imiquimod. Generated by immunoSEQ multiplex PCR, the TCRdb table keeps only in-frame clones and is missing some. Here the sample spans tens of thousands of clones, roughly nine tenths being singletons. Sample: peripheral blood mononuclear cells (PBMCs), taken from a glioma patient whose treatment included an IDH1 peptide vaccine. V usage is TRBV7-3 and J usage is TRBJ1-1; a weak D match, TRBD1 (5 bases). This clonotype was obtained from a woman between 40 and 50 years old with glioma. Some clones in this sample may be carry-over from other donors' samples. The CDR3 nucleotides are TGTGCCAGCAGCACGACCGGGGGGAGCACTGAAGCTTTCTTT. Its translation is CASSTTGGSTEAFF.